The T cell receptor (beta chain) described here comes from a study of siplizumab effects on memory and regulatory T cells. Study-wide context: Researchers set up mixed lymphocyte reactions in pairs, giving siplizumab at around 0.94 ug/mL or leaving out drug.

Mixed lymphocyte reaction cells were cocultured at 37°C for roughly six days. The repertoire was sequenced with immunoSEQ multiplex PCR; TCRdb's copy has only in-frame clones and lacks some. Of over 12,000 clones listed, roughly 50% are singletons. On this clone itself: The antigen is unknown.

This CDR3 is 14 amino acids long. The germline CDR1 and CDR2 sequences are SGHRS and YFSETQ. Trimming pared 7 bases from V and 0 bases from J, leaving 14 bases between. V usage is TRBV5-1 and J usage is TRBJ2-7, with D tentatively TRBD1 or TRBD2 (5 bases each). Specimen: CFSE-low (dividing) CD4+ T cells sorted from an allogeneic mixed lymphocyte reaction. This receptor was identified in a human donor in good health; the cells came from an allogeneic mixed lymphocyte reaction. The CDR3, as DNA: TGCGCCAGCCAACAAATTGGGGGCTCCTACGAGCAGTACTTC. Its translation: CASQQIGGSYEQYF.